This T cell receptor beta chain came from a study of blood T cells in healthy people across ages. General study results and limits: Unknown donor CMV status possibly confounded expanded clonotype changes. Diversity of TCR beta correlated strongly with naive T cell percentage.

The CDR3 covers 14 residues. V lost 9 bases, J lost 8 bases, and 19 bases lay in between. In germline, CDR1 is WNHNN, CDR2 SYGVQD (reference sequence). A J-beta primer mix and a sample-barcoded 5' primer were used in a second PCR of roughly 6 to 12 cycles. Each CDR3 protein is one row after TCRdb ran MiXCR on the 5' RACE reads. There are roughly 1,500,000 distinct CDR3 sequences in the sample; approximately 42% occur only once, and 7.9% lies in the top ten. Per sample, extraction of total RNA gave at least 6 micrograms in every case. This clonotype was counted only a few times. Antigen: not known. The rearrangement uses TRBV10-1 and TRBJ1-4, with D possibly TRBD1 on 5 matching bases. The TCR originated in a woman under 30 in good health. The sequencing sample was made of blood. CDR3 amino acids: CARGDSTEGEKLFF. The CDR3 DNA sequence: TGCGCCAGGGGGGATTCGACGGAGGGAGAAAAACTGTTTTTT.